Given below is one TCR beta chain in context. Its antigen remains unknown. The data belong to a study of cytomegalovirus exposure and HLA in healthy donors. Looking at the study overall: Among the roughly 380 donors who were genotyped, 81% fell in the genetic ancestry cluster that is associated with self-reported Caucasian donors. Study conclusions and caveats: Previous analysis showed most TCR beta V segments were productive about 87% or about 30% of the time. In vitro checks showed that a few CMV-associated chains really do target CMV antigens. By a later analysis, the bulk of CMV-associated TCR beta chains appeared HLA-restricted.

Amplification used 60 Vbeta primers and 13 Jbeta primers. Produced via immunoSEQ multiplex PCR; TCRdb's table is partial and in-frame only. Among around 100,000 clones listed, 65% to 75% were seen once. This sequence was found in a woman in her 40s in good health and CMV-seronegative. Sequenced: PBMCs.

CDR3 nucleotides: TGTGCCAGCAGTGGGGACAGGAGAGAGCAGTACTTC. The encoded protein is CASSGDRREQYF. This chain links TRBV28 with TRBJ2-7, with 8 bases identical to TRBD1. Unmatched junction bases numbered 4, after V lost 5 bases and J lost 7 bases. Germline lookup yields CDR1 MDHEN and CDR2 SYDVKM. The CDR3 covers 12 residues.